These 10 T cell receptor beta chains share one sample of origin, sequenced in a study of blood T cell repertoires in COVID-19. Libraries were prepared by immunoSEQ multiplex PCR; TCRdb keeps only in-frame clonotypes and omits some of them. Of 200,000 to 300,000 clones in the sample, roughly 90% were seen once. Specimen: PBMCs or T cells enriched from blood (not recorded which). All receptors derive from a man aged 35 to 55 who had recovered from COVID-19.

The V call is TRBV6-2 or TRBV6-3, the J call TRBJ1-5, with 7 bases identical to TRBD1. This CDR3 contains 18 residues. The germline gives CDR1 MNHEY, CDR2 SVGEGT. V shed 5 bases and J 4 bases; nucleotides not matched to a gene: 17. CDR3 amino acids: CASSLPILGQLLNQPQHF. The CDR3 DNA reads as TGTGCCAGCAGTCTACCTATTTTGGGACAGTTGCTGAATCAGCCCCAGCATTTT.

This clone was seen only once. The chain carries TRBV6-6 and TRBJ1-5, with D tentatively TRBD1 (5 bases). This CDR3 is 15 amino acids long. Germline V gene sequence: CDR1 MNHNY, CDR2 SVGAGI (reference sequence). Trimming removed 6 bases from V and 2 bases from J, with 14 bases in between. The chain's CDR3 is CASSPQGSGNQPQHF. The CDR3, as DNA: TGTGCCAGCAGCCCTCAGGGTTCGGGCAATCAGCCCCAGCATTTT.

The CDR3 spells CASSKPGQTLYEQYF. The CDR3 DNA follows: TGTGCCAGCAGTAAACCGGGACAGACCCTCTACGAGCAGTACTTC. The chain joins TRBV6-5 to TRBJ2-7; 7 bases fit TRBD1. V shed 5 bases and J 3 bases; nucleotides not matched to a gene: 10. Germline loops: CDR1 MNHEY, CDR2 SVGAGI. The length of the CDR3 is 15 residues.

The chain couples TRBV18 to TRBJ2-7; D perhaps matches TRBD1 (5 bases). Trimming took 4 bases from V and 0 from J, leaving 10 bases between them. The CDR3 totals 14 residues. The V gene's germline CDR1 is KGHSH and CDR2 LQKENI. The CDR3 sequence: CASSQTVSSYEQYF. The CDR3 DNA sequence: TGTGCCAGCTCACAGACAGTCAGCTCCTACGAGCAGTACTTC.

The V and J genes are TRBV19 and TRBJ1-1; D not resolved. CDR3 length: 13 residues. The ends were cut back, 7 bases at V and 4 bases at J, with 13 bases in the middle. Germline V lookup: CDR1 LNHDA, CDR2 SQIVND (reference sequence). The CDR3 loop is CASTERGLTEAFF. In DNA, the CDR3 is TGTGCCAGTACCGAAAGAGGGCTCACTGAAGCTTTCTTT.

This clone came up once. This rearrangement joins TRBV10-3 to TRBJ1-2; 10 positions agree with TRBD1. CDR3 length equals 15 residues. V trimming: 6 bases; J trimming: 6 bases; junction bases outside the gene matches: 10. Per the germline V gene, CDR1 is ENHRY and CDR2 is SYGVKD. CDR3 in DNA: TGTGCCATCAGAAACTCCAGGGACAGGGGTGATGGCTACACCTTC. Protein: CAIRNSRDRGDGYTF.

DNA for the CDR3: TGTGCCTGGGTGGAGGTTGGGGACAGGGTTGTTTTATTCAATCAGCCCCAGCATTTT. Residues: CAWVEVGDRVVLFNQPQHF. This sequence joins TRBV30 and TRBJ1-5; 9 bases align to TRBD1. Trimming cost V 5 bases and J 3 bases; bases outside gene matches: 20. CDR1 and CDR2 (germline): GTSNPN, SVGIG (reference sequence). The CDR3 spans 19 residues.

The chain combines TRBV4-1 with TRBJ2-3; TRBD2 aligns across 13 bases. Germline lookup yields CDR1 MGHRA and CDR2 YSYEKL. V gave up 1 base and J gave up 5 bases; unmatched junction bases: 9. CDR3 length: 18 amino acids. The CDR3 loop is CASSQAQRTSGSRDTQYF. CDR3 nucleotide sequence: TGCGCCAGCAGCCAAGCGCAAAGGACTAGCGGGAGTCGAGATACGCAGTATTTT.

This sequence joins TRBV9 and TRBJ2-1; D perhaps matches TRBD2 (5 bases). The germline CDR1 and CDR2 sequences are SGDLS and YYNGEE. Trimming left V 6 bases short and J 2 bases short, with 18 bases between. The CDR3 extends over 16 amino acids. CDR3 sequence reads: CASTETYRGPYNEQFF. DNA for the CDR3: TGTGCCAGCACCGAGACCTACCGCGGGCCCTACAATGAGCAGTTCTTC.

The chain recombines TRBV4-1 with TRBJ1-3, with 8 nucleotides matching TRBD1. Germline V gene lookup returns CDR1 MGHRA and CDR2 YSYEKL. The CDR3 totals 20 residues. Trimming removed 5 bases from V and 2 bases from J; junction bases left unmatched: 20. CDR3 in DNA: TGCGCCAGCAGCGAATCTCACCAAGGCCTCCCGGACAGGGCTGGAAACACCATATATTTT. Translating gives CASSESHQGLPDRAGNTIYF.